This TCR beta chain was profiled in a study of OX40 agonist ivuxolimab in advanced cancers. Across the study: Six ivuxolimab dose levels, 0.01 to 10 mg/kg, were given intravenously every 2 weeks. The mean age was roughly 60 years, ranging from about 23 to 79, with less than 90% of participants male.

The CDR3 is made up of 15 amino acids. Germline CDR1 and CDR2: SGHVS and FQNEAQ. Germline trimming cut 1 base from V and 10 bases from J; bases unmatched to any gene: 9. Measured with immunoSEQ multiplex PCR; TCRdb has only the in-frame clones, and not every one. In the table there are under 95,000 clones, roughly 88% of which are singletons. V is TRBV7-8 and J is TRBJ2-3; 9 bases fit TRBD2. The material was CD4+ or CD8+ T cells sorted from blood, obtained in a trial of the OX40 agonist ivuxolimab. The TCR was taken from an adult with an advanced solid tumor such as melanoma, head and neck, liver or kidney cancer. Here the CDR3 DNA reads TGTGCCAGCAGCTTAGTCGTGGGTCCTAGCGGGGCGCAGTATTTT. Translation: CASSLVVGPSGAQYF.